The 11 T cell receptor beta chains presented below share a single source sample, sequenced in a study of shared T cell receptors in the human thymus. TCRdb keeps only in-frame clones here, not all; method: immunoSEQ multiplex PCR. The sample consists of some 660,000 clones, around 87% of them appearing once. The same sample was also studied in work on human thymus T cells.

Specimen: thymocytes. These receptors originate from a boy under three years old with a congenital heart defect.

The chain couples TRBV7-2 to TRBJ2-7; D may be TRBD2 (5 bases). This CDR3 has 15 amino acids. Germline values: CDR1 SGHTA, CDR2 FQGNSA. The V gene lost 7 bases and the J gene lost 1 base, with 17 bases spanning the gap. The CDR3 is CASTLTKPTSYEQYF. Written as DNA, the CDR3 is TGTGCCAGCACCCTGACTAAGCCCACATCCTACGAGCAGTACTTC.

The V and J genes are TRBV10-3 and TRBJ2-2; weak D call: TRBD2 (5 bases). Trimming left V 1 base short and J 7 bases short, with 22 bases between. Per the germline V gene, CDR1 is ENHRY and CDR2 is SYGVKD. The CDR3 runs 18 residues. In DNA form, the CDR3 reads TGTGCCATCAGTGAGTTGGTGTCGGCGTGGGGAGAAGGCGGGGAGCTGTTTTTT. It specifies CAISELVSAWGEGGELFF.

This sequence joins TRBV6-1 and TRBJ1-5, with TRBD1 identical over 9 bases. Looked up from germline, CDR1 is MNHNS and CDR2 is SASEGT. With V trimmed by 3 bases and J by 5 bases, 11 bases remained unmatched. This CDR3 spans 17 amino acids. CDR3 residues: CASSERRRTGGHQPQHF. The CDR3 region has the DNA TGTGCCAGCAGTGAGAGGAGAAGAACAGGGGGCCATCAGCCCCAGCATTTT.

This sequence joins TRBV28 and TRBJ2-7, with a weak D call TRBD1 (6 bases). From germline, CDR1 is MDHEN and CDR2 SYDVKM. V gave up 6 bases and J gave up 2 bases, with 17 bases separating them. This CDR3 comprises 15 residues. The CDR3: CASREDSPIAYEQYF. The DNA for the CDR3 is TGTGCCAGCAGGGAGGACAGCCCAATTGCCTACGAGCAGTACTTC.

This clone was found once. Other DNA sequences in this sample translate to the same CDR3. The rearrangement joins TRBV7-6 to TRBJ2-7, with 10 bases fitting TRBD1. The CDR3 has 14 amino acids. From germline, CDR1 is SGHVS and CDR2 FNYEAQ. V was pared by 5 bases and J by 2 bases, with 3 bases of the junction left unmatched. The CDR3 sequence: CASSPGQGPYEQYF. Written as DNA, the CDR3 is TGTGCCAGCAGCCCGGGACAGGGGCCCTACGAGCAGTACTTC.

In its sample, this clone was seen once. The chain has TRBV4-3 and TRBJ1-1; tentative D call: TRBD1 (6 bases). Germline V gene lookup returns CDR1 LGHNA and CDR2 YSLEER. The V and J ends lost 0 bases and 1 base respectively, with 9 bases between them. This CDR3 spans 15 amino acids. CDR3 sequence reads: CASSQEKQGNTEAFF. CDR3 nucleotides: TGCGCCAGCAGCCAAGAGAAACAGGGGAACACTGAAGCTTTCTTT.

This chain uses TRBV6-1 with TRBJ2-2, with 9 bases fitting TRBD2. Germline V gene lookup returns CDR1 MNHNS and CDR2 SASEGT. The trim removed 1 base at V and 6 bases at J, leaving 9 bases unmatched. The length of the CDR3 is 17 residues. The chain's CDR3 is CASSEGSGTSRAGELFF. CDR3 nucleotide sequence: TGTGCCAGCAGTGAAGGGTCAGGGACTAGCCGGGCCGGGGAGCTGTTTTTT.

The V gene is TRBV4-3, the J gene TRBJ1-2; a weak D match, TRBD1 (6 bases). Germline CDR1 LGHNA, CDR2 YSLEER. The CDR3 loop spans 15 amino acids. V lost 4 bases and J 6 bases, leaving 18 bases between the germline ends. This chain's CDR3 is CASSRADRDIHGYTF. The CDR3 region has the DNA TGCGCCAGCAGCCGAGCAGACCGGGACATCCATGGCTACACCTTC.

This chain joins TRBV7-3 and TRBJ2-5; 11 nucleotides match TRBD2. Germline loops: CDR1 SGHTA, CDR2 FQGTGA. CDR3 length: 17 residues. V was pared by 1 base and J by 3 bases, with 7 bases of the junction left unmatched. The CDR3 sequence is CASSLIAGGETKETQYF. The CDR3 bases are TGTGCCAGCAGCTTAATAGCGGGGGGGGAAACGAAAGAGACCCAGTACTTC.

Remarks on this clone: Other DNA sequences within the sample encode an identical CDR3. This chain joins TRBV6-5 and TRBJ2-2; possibly TRBD2 for D (5 bases). Trimming shortened V by 3 bases and J by 3 bases, and 8 bases separated the two germline ends. Germline CDR1 reads MNHEY; CDR2 reads SVGAGI. The length of the CDR3 is 14 residues. The CDR3 here is CASSYGRDTGELFF. CDR3 nucleotides: TGTGCCAGCAGTTATGGGCGGGACACCGGGGAGCTGTTTTTT.

The chain couples TRBV6-5 to TRBJ2-5; TRBD1 aligns across 10 bases. This CDR3 spans 14 amino acids. J was trimmed by 3 bases and V by 5 bases; bases with no gene match: 3. Per germline, CDR1 MNHEY and CDR2 SVGAGI. Here the CDR3 reads CASSLGQGEETQYF. In DNA, the CDR3 is TGTGCCAGCAGTCTCGGACAGGGGGAAGAGACCCAGTACTTC.